Listed below are T cell receptor beta chains from one sample, sequenced in a study of spatial heterogeneity in lung cancer. TCRdb reanalysed the 5' RACE reads using MiXCR and keeps one entry per CDR3 protein. This sample has around 98,000 distinct CDR3 sequences, with approximately 19% found just once. Sample: PBMCs, taken at follow-up. These receptors were obtained from a male donor with early-stage non-small cell lung cancer. The conserved cysteine and the conserved F or W are not part of the CDR3 here. The order of the fields is J gene, CDR3 length, V gene, CDR3 protein.

J: TRBJ2-7; length: 12; V: TRBV12-3/TRBV12-4; CDR3: ASSLTSGSHEQY
J: TRBJ1-3; length: 11; V: TRBV12-3/TRBV12-4; CDR3: ASSSYSGNTIY
J: TRBJ2-2; length: 15; V: TRBV4-1; CDR3: ASSQGQREWSTGELF
J: TRBJ2-1; length: 11; V: TRBV7-6; CDR3: ASSMEGGNEQF
J: TRBJ2-1; length: 12; V: TRBV11-1; CDR3: ASRRDRADNEQF
J: TRBJ2-7; length: 8; V: TRBV2; CDR3: ASSETGHH
J: TRBJ2-1; length: 9; V: TRBV5-1; CDR3: ASRTSHEQF
J: TRBJ2-5; length: 13; V: TRBV6-5; CDR3: ASSQDRGRKETQY
J: TRBJ1-5; length: 11; V: TRBV15; CDR3: ATSDMSNQPQH
J: TRBJ1-5; length: 11; V: TRBV20-1; CDR3: SVQEAGNQPQH
J: TRBJ1-1; length: 11; V: TRBV5-1; CDR3: ASSWTGDTEAF
J: TRBJ1-1; length: 10; V: TRBV20-1; CDR3: SARGTGKQAF
J: TRBJ2-5; length: 15; V: TRBV5-1; CDR3: ASSLAAGGIEQETQY
J: TRBJ1-5; length: 14; V: TRBV28; CDR3: ASSPTQGSSNQPQH
J: TRBJ2-3; length: 15; V: TRBV9; CDR3: ASSVDGTGISTDTQY
J: TRBJ2-4; length: 15; V: TRBV20-1; CDR3: SARDPQREGLWNIQY
J: TRBJ1-1; length: 12; V: TRBV5-1; CDR3: ASSFGTGVTEAF
J: TRBJ2-1; length: 14; V: TRBV6-5; CDR3: ASSTRTGFSYNEQF
J: TRBJ2-7; length: 8; V: TRBV2; CDR3: ASSVNEQY
J: TRBJ1-1; length: 10; V: TRBV10-3; CDR3: AISERGDVRF